This T cell receptor (beta chain) was observed in a study of T-cell memory formation after mild COVID-19. Study summary: Among the donors, TCR clusters were largely specific to each donor.

Employing constant-segment primers, 5'RACE generated TCR alpha and TCR beta cDNA libraries bearing sample barcodes and UMIs. TCRdb processed the 5' RACE reads anew with MiXCR; each CDR3 protein has one entry. The sample lists around 310,000 distinct CDR3 sequences, about a sixth seen once, with 20% to 25% in the top ten. Of note for this clonotype: Its antigen is currently unknown. One end of the junction is discordant with germline, which a read error may explain.

Overall study findings and caveats: Contracting CD4+ clones were located mainly in CM and EM, and CD8+ clones in EMRA.

Germline V gives CDR1 SGHTA, CDR2 FQGTGA. CDR3 length: 15 amino acids. The clonotype comes from a man between 18 and 29 years old who had mild COVID-19 (a few samples of this study predate the infection). Cell type and time point are not known. The chain combines TRBV7-3 with TRBJ1-4; D is unclear. The sample taken for sequencing was PBMCs or a T cell subset sorted from them (not recorded which). The CDR3 DNA reads TGCGCCAGCAGCCAACGTCTTGCAACTAATGAAAAACTGTTTTTT. The encoded protein is CASSQRLATNEKLFF.